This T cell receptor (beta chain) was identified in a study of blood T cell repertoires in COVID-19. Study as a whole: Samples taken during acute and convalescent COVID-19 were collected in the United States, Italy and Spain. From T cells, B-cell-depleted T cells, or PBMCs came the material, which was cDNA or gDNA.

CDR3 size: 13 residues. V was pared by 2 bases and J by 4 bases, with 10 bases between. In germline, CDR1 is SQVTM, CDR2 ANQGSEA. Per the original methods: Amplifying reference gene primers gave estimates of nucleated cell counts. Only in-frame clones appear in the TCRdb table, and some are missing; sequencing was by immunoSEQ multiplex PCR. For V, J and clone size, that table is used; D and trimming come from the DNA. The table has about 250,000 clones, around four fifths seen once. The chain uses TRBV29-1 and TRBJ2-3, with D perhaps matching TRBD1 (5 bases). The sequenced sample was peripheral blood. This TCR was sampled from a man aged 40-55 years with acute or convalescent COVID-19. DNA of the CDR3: TGCAGCGTTGAACAACGACAGCCAGATACGCAGTATTTT. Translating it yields CSVEQRQPDTQYF.